The sequence of this T cell receptor (beta chain) was determined in a study of T cell responses to AZD1222 COVID-19 vaccine. Whole-study findings and limits: Spike-spanning, vaccine-associated CD4 TCRs were dominant at 160-218 and 743-854. Unmutated variant regions reportedly attract nearly half of all spike-specific TCRs. Donors skewed white British and female; clonal diversity was possibly underestimated. Just a handful of AZD1222 recipients tested seropositive at baseline.

Concerning this clone: Its antigen is as yet unknown.

Data came from immunoSEQ multiplex PCR; TCRdb stores just in-frame clones and leaves some out. The table includes 95,000 to 150,000 clones, approximately 85% detected once. V lost 6 bases and J 4 bases, leaving 7 bases between the germline ends. CDR1 and CDR2 from the germline V gene are MNHEY and SMNVEV (reference sequence). CDR3 length: 12 residues. This clonotype was obtained from an adult in good health. This specimen consisted of peripheral blood, obtained on day 0 of AZD1222 vaccination. V gene TRBV27 combines with J gene TRBJ1-5; unclear D gene. CDR3 loop: CASSPLNQPQHF. In DNA, the CDR3 is TGTGCCAGCAGCCCTCTGAATCAGCCCCAGCATTTT.